This T cell receptor (beta chain) was observed in a study of blood T cell repertoires in COVID-19. Trimming removed 5 bases from V and 2 bases from J; junction bases left unmatched: 4. This CDR3 spans 15 amino acids. Per germline, CDR1 SGDLS and CDR2 YYNGEE. Source study methods: From reference gene primer amplification, estimates of nucleated cell counts were derived. Assay: immunoSEQ multiplex PCR; the TCRdb copy retains only in-frame clones and omits some. The V and J calls and the clone size are those of that table, but D and trimming were determined from the DNA. The sample has about 93,000 clones, roughly 88% seen once; the top ten hold roughly 1.5%. As for this clone: Within the sample, other DNA sequences also encode this same CDR3.

The J gene is TRBJ2-1, the V gene TRBV9; TRBD2 matches at 10 bases. The sequenced material came from peripheral blood. The sequence was collected from a human donor with active COVID-19. The donor label of this sample is uncertain. The DNA for the CDR3 is TGTGCCAGCAGTGGTAGCGGGGGGACCTACAATGAGCAGTTCTTC. Residues: CASSGSGGTYNEQFF.